This TCR beta chain derives from a study of blood T cell repertoires in COVID-19. As for the study in general: From the United States, Italy and Spain came samples of acute and convalescent COVID-19. PBMCs, B-cell-depleted T cells, or T cells provided the cDNA or gDNA that made up the material.

Per the study methods: Estimation of nucleated cell counts relied on the amplification of reference gene primers. Sequencing was performed with immunoSEQ multiplex PCR; in TCRdb, only in-frame clones are kept and a portion is missing. D and trimming come from the DNA, and the V and J calls and clone size come from that table. The sample holds about 42,000 clones, approximately 92% seen once. Between the trimmed V and J ends, which lost 5 bases and 7 bases, there was a span of 24 bases. This CDR3 is 18 amino acids long. Germline V lookup: CDR1 SGHAT, CDR2 FQNNGV. The material sequenced was peripheral blood. The V call is TRBV11-2, the J call TRBJ1-6, with D possibly matching TRBD1 (6 bases). This sequence originates from a man aged 25-45 years with active or convalescent COVID-19. The CDR3: CASSGGAEGQFFNSPLHF. Written as DNA, the CDR3 is TGTGCCAGCAGCGGGGGGGCCGAAGGACAGTTTTTCAATTCACCCCTCCACTTT. The whole variable domain, remainder taken from reference TRBV11-2 and TRBJ1-6, is EAGVAQSPRYKIIEKRQSVAFWCNPISGHATLYWYQQILGQGPKLLIQFQNNGVVDDSQLPKDRFSAERLKGVDSTLKIQPAKLEDSAVYLCASSGGAEGQFFNSPLHFGNGTRLTVT.